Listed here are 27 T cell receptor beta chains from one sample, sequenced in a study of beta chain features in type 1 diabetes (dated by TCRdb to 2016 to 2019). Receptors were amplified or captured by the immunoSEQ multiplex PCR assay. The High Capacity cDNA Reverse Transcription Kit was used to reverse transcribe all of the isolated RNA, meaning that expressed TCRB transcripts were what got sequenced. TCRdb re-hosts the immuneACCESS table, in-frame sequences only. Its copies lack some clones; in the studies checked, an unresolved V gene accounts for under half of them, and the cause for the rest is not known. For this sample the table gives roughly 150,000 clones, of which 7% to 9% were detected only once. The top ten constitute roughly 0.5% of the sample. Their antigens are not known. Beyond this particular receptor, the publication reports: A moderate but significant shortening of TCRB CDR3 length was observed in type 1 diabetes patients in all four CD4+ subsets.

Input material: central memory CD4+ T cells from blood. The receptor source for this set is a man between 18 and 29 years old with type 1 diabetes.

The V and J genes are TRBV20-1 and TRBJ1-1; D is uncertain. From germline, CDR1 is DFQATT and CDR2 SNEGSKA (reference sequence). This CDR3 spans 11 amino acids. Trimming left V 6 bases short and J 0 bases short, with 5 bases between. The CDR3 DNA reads TGCAGTGCGGCCCTGAACACTGAAGCTTTCTTT. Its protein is CSAALNTEAFF.

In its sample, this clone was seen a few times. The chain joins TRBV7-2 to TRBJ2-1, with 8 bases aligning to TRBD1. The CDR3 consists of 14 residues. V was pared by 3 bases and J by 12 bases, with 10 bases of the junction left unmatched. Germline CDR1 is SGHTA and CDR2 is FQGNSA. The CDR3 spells CASSLDGQGLAQFF. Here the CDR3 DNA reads TGTGCCAGCAGCTTGGACGGACAGGGTCTGGCGCAGTTCTTC.

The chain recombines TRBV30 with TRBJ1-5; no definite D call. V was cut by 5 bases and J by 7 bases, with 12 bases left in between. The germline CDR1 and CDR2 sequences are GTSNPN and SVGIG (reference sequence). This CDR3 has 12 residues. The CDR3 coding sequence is TGTGCCTGGGACTCCACGTCCCAGCCCCAGCATTTT. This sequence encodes CAWDSTSQPQHF.

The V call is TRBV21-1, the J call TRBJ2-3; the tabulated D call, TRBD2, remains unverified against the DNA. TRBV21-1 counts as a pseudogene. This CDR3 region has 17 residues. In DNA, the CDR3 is TGTGCCAGCAGCGCAGTAAGAACCCGGGGGGTTGTAGATACGCAGTATTTT. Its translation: CASSAVRTRGVVDTQYF.

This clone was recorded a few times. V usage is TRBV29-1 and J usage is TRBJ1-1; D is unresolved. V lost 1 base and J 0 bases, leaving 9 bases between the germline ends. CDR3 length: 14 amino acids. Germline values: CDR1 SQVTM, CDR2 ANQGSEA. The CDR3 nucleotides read TGCAGCGTTGAAGGTCGCCGGGTGAACACTGAAGCTTTCTTT. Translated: CSVEGRRVNTEAFF.

The CDR3 nucleotides are TGTGCCAGCAGTTGGACAGGGAACACCGGGGAGCTGTTTTTT. This gives the protein CASSWTGNTGELFF. The V call is TRBV2, the J call TRBJ2-2; TRBD1 aligns across 7 bases. From germline, CDR1 is SNHLY and CDR2 FYNNEI. V trimming: 5 bases; J trimming: 1 base; junction bases outside the gene matches: 1. The CDR3 contains 14 residues.

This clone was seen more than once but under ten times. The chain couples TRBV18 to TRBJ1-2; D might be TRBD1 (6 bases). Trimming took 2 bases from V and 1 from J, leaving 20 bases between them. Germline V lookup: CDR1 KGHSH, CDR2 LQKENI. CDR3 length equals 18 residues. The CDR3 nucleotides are TGTGCCAGCTCACCAAGCTGGGACATAGTTTCCGATAACTATGGCTACACCTTC. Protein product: CASSPSWDIVSDNYGYTF. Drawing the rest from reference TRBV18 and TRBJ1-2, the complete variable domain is NAGVMQNPRHLVRRRGQEARLRCSPMKGHSHVYWYRQLPEEGLKFMVYLQKENIIDESGMPKERFSAEFPKEGPSILRIQQVVRGDSAAYFCASSPSWDIVSDNYGYTFGSGTRLTVV.

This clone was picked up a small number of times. Here the CDR3 reads CASSAQNDNEQFF. DNA of the CDR3: TGTGCCAGCAGCGCCCAGAATGACAATGAGCAGTTCTTC. The chain is built from TRBV4-2 and TRBJ2-1; D is unclear. The CDR3 spans 13 residues. The ends were cut back, 5 bases at V and 5 bases at J, with 10 bases in the middle. Germline V gene sequence: CDR1 LGHNA, CDR2 YNFKEQ.

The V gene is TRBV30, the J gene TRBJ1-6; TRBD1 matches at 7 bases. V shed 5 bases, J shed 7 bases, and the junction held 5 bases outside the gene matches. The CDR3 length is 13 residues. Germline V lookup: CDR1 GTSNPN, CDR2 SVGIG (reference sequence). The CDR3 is CAWSDRANSPLHF. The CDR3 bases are TGTGCCTGGTCTGACAGGGCCAATTCACCCCTCCACTTT.

The CDR3 loop is CSVSETGTKEKLFF. CDR3 nucleotide sequence: TGCAGCGTGTCCGAGACAGGGACGAAGGAAAAACTGTTTTTT. The genes are TRBV29-1 and TRBJ1-4; TRBD1 matches at 7 bases. The junction had 12 bases not matched to a gene; V was cut back by 6 bases and J by 8 bases. The CDR3 totals 14 residues. From germline, CDR1 is SQVTM and CDR2 ANQGSEA.

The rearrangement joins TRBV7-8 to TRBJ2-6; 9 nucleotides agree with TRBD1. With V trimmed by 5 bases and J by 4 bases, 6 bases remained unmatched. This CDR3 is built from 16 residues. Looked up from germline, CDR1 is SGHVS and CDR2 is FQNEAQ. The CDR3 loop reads CASSRYRGRGANVLTF. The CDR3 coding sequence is TGTGCCAGCAGCAGATACAGGGGGCGAGGGGCCAACGTCCTGACTTTC.

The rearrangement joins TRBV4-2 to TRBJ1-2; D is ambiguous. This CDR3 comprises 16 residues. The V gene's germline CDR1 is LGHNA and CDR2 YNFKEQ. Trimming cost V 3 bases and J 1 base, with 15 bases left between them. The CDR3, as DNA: TGTGCCAGCAGCCATAGCGGGTTGAGAGTTAACTATGGCTACACCTTC. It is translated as CASSHSGLRVNYGYTF.

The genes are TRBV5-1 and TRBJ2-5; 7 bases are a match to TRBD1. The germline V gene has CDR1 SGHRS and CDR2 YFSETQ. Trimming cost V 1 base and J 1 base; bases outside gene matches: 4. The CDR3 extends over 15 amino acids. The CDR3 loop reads CASSLQTGTQETQYF. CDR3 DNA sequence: TGCGCCAGCAGCTTGCAGACAGGGACCCAAGAGACCCAGTACTTC.

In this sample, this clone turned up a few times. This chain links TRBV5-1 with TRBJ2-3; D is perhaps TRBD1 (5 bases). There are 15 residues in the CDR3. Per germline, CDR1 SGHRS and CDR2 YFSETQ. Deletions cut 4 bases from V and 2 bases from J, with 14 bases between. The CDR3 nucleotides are TGCGCCAGCAGCCGGCAAGGGGATTCCACAGATACGCAGTATTTT. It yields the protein CASSRQGDSTDTQYF.

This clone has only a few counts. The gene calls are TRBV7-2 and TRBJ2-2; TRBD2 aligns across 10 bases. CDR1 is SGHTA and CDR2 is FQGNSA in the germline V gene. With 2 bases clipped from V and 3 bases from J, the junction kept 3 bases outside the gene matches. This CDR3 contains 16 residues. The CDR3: CASSLRLAGDTGELFF. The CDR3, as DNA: TGTGCCAGCAGCTTAAGGCTAGCGGGGGACACCGGGGAGCTGTTTTTT. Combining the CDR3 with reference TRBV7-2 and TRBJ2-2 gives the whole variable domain GAGVSQSPSNKVTEKGKDVELRCDPISGHTALYWYRQSLGQGLEFLIYFQGNSAPDKSGLPSDRFSAERTGGSVSTLTIQRTQQEDSAVYLCASSLRLAGDTGELFFGEGSRLTVL.

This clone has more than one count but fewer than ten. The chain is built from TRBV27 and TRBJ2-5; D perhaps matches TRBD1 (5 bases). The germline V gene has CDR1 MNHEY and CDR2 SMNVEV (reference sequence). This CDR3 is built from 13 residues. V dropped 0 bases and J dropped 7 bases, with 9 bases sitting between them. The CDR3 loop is CASSLSGLGTQYF. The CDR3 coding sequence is TGTGCCAGCAGTTTATCGGGGCTTGGGACCCAGTACTTC.

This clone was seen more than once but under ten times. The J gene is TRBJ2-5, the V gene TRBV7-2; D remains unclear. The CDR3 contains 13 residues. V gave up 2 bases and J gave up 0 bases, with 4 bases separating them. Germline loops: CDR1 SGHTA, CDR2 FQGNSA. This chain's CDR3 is CASSLLYQETQYF. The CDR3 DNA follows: TGTGCCAGCAGCTTACTATACCAAGAGACCCAGTACTTC.

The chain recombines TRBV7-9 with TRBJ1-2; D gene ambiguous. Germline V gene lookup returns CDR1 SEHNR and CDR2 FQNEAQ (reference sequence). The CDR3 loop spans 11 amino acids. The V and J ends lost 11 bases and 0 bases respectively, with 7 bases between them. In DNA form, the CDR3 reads TGTGCCGGGGAGACTAACTATGGCTACACCTTC. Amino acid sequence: CAGETNYGYTF. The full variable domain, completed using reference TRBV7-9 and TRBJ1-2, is DTGVSQNPRHKITKRGQNVTFRCDPISEHNRLYWYRQTLGQGPEFLTYFQNEAQLEKSRLLSDRFSAERPKGSFSTLEIQRTEQGDSAMYLCAGETNYGYTFGSGTRLTVV.

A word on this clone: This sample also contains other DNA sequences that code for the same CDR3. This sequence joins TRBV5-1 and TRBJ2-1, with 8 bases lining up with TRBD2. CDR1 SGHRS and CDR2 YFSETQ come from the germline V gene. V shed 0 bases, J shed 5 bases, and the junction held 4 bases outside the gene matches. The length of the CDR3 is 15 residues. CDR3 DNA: TGCGCCAGCAGCTTGGCCGGGAGGGAGGACAATGAGCAGTTCTTC. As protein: CASSLAGREDNEQFF.

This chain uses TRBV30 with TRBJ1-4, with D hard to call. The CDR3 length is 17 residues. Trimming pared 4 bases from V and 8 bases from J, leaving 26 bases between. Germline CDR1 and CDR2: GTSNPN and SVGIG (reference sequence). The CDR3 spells CAWTPGNRPKLGEKLFF. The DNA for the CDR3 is TGTGCCTGGACCCCCGGGAATCGACCTAAATTGGGGGAAAAACTGTTTTTT. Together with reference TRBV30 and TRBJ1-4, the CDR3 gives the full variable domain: SQTIHQWPATLVQPVGSPLSLECTVEGTSNPNLYWYRQAAGRGLQLLFYSVGIGQISSEVPQNLSASRPQDRQFILSSKKLLLSDSGFYLCAWTPGNRPKLGEKLFFGSGTQLSVL.

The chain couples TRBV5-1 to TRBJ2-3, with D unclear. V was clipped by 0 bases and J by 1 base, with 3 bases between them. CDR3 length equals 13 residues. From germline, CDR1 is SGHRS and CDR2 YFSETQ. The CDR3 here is CASSLGRTDTQYF. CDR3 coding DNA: TGCGCCAGCAGCTTGGGGCGCACAGATACGCAGTATTTT.

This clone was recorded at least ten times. CDR3 coding DNA: TGCAGCGTGGTCTTTTTCAGCGGGAATGAGCAGTTCTTC. This translates into CSVVFFSGNEQFF. V is TRBV29-1 and J is TRBJ2-1, with D perhaps matching TRBD2 (6 bases). CDR1 is SQVTM, CDR2 ANQGSEA, per germline. The CDR3 runs 13 residues. V dropped 6 bases and J dropped 7 bases, with 16 bases sitting between them.

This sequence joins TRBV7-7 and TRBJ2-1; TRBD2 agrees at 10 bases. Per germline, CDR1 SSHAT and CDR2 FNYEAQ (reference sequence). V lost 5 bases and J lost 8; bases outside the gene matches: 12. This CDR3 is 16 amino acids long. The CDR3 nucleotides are TGTGCCAGCAGCGCCACCCTAGCGGGAGCTAACGATGAGCAGTTCTTC. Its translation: CASSATLAGANDEQFF.

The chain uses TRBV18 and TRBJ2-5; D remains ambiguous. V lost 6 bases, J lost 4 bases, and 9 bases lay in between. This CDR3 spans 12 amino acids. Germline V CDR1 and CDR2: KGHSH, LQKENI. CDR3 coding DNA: TGTGCCAGCTCCTTCCAGCGAGAGACCCAGTACTTC. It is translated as CASSFQRETQYF.

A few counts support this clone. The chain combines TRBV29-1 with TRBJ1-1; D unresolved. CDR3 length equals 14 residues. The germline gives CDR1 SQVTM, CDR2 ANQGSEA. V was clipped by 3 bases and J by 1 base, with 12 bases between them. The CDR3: CSVDRPPSNTEAFF. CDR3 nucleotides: TGCAGCGTTGATCGTCCCCCGTCGAACACTGAAGCTTTCTTT.

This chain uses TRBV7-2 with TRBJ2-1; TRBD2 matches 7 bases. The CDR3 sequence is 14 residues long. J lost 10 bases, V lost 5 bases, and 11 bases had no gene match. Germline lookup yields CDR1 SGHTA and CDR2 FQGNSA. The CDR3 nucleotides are TGTGCCAGCAGCCCAGAGGTGCGGGGGAGAGAGCAGTTCTTC. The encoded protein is CASSPEVRGREQFF.

Here the CDR3 DNA reads TGTGCCAGCAGCCCAGGGACAGGGAGGGTTACTGGGGCCAACGTCCTGACTTTC. Its protein is CASSPGTGRVTGANVLTF. The chain links TRBV7-2 to TRBJ2-6; 9 bases map to TRBD1. J gave up 2 bases and V 5 bases, and 10 bases lay outside the gene matches. The germline gives CDR1 SGHTA, CDR2 FQGNSA. The CDR3 spans 18 residues.